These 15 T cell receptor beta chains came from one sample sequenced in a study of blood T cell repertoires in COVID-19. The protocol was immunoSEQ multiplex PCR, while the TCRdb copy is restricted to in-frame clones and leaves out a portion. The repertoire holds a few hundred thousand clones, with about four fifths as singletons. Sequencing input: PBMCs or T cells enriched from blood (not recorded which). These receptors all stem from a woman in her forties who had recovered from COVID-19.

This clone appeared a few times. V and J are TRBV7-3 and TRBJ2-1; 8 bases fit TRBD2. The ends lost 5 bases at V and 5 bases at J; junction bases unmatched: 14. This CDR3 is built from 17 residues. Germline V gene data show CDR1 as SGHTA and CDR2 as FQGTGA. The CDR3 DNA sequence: TGTGCCAGCAGCCCGATTCCTGGGACTAGAGGCCACAATGAGCAGTTCTTC. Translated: CASSPIPGTRGHNEQFF.

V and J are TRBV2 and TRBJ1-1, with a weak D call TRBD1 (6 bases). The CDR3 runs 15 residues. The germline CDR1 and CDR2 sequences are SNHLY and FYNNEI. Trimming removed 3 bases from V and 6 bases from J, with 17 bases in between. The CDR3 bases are TGTGCCAGCAGTGAGAGGAACAGGGAAAATTCTGAAGCTTTCTTT. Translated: CASSERNRENSEAFF.

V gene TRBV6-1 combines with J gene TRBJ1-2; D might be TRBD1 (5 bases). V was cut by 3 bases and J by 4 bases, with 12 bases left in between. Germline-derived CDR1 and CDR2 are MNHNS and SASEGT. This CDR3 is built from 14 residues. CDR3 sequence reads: CASSEVGLIYGYTF. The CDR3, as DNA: TGTGCCAGCAGTGAGGTGGGACTAATCTATGGCTACACCTTC.

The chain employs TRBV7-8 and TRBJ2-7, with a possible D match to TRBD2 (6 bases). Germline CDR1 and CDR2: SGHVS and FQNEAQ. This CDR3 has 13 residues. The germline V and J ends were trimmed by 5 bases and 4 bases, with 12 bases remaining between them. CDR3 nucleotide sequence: TGTGCCAGCAGCCGGGACTCTACTTACGAGCAGTACGTC. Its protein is CASSRDSTYEQYV.

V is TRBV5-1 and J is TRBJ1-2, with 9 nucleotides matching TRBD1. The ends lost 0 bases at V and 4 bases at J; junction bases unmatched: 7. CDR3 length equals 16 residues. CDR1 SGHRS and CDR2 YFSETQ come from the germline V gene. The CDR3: CASSLDRGRGGYGYTF. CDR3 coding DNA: TGCGCCAGCAGCTTGGACAGGGGGCGCGGAGGCTATGGCTACACCTTC. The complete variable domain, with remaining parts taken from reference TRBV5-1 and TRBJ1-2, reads KAGVTQTPRYLIKTRGQQVTLSCSPISGHRSVSWYQQTPGQGLQFLFEYFSETQRNKGNFPGRFSGRQFSNSRSEMNVSTLELGDSALYLCASSLDRGRGGYGYTFGSGTRLTVV.

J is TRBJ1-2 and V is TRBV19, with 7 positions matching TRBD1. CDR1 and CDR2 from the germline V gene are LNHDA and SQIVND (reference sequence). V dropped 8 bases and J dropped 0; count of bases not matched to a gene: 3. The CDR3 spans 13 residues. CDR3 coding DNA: TGTGCCAGTCGAGGGACAGCTAACTATGGCTACACCTTC. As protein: CASRGTANYGYTF.

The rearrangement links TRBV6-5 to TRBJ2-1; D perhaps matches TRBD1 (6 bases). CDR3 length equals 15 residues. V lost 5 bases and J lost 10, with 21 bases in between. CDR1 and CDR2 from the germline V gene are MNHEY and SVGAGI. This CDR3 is CASSIGSRYGTEQFF. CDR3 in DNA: TGTGCCAGCAGTATAGGCTCGCGCTATGGGACAGAGCAGTTCTTC.

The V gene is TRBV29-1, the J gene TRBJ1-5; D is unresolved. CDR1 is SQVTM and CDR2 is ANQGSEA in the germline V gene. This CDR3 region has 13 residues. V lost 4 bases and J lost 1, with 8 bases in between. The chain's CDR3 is CSVVTMSNQPQHF. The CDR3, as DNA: TGCAGCGTTGTAACTATGAGCAATCAGCCCCAGCATTTT.

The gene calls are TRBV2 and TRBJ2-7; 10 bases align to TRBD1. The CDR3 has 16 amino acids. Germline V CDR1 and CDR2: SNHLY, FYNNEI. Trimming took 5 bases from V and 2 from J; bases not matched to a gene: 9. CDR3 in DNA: TGTGCCAGCAGTCTTAATGCCGGACAGGGGGCCTACGAGCAGTACTTC. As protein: CASSLNAGQGAYEQYF.

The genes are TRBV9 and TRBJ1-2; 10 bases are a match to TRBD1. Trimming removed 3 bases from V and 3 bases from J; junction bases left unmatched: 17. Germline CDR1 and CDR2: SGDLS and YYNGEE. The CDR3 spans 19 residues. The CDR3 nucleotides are TGTGCCAGCAGCGGGGGATCCGGGGACAGGGGTGGTTCGCACTATGGCTACACCTTC. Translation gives CASSGGSGDRGGSHYGYTF. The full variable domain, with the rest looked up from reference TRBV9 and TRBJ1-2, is DSGVTQTPKHLITATGQRVTLRCSPRSGDLSVYWYQQSLDQGLQFLIQYYNGEERAKGNILERFSAQQFPDLHSELNLSSLELGDSALYFCASSGGSGDRGGSHYGYTFGSGTRLTVV.

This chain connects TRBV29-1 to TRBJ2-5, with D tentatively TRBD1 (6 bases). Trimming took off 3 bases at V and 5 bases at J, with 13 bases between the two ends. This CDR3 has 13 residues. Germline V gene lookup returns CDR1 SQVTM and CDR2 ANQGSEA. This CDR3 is CSVDQGMRETQYF. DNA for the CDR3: TGCAGCGTTGATCAGGGGATGAGGGAGACCCAGTACTTC.

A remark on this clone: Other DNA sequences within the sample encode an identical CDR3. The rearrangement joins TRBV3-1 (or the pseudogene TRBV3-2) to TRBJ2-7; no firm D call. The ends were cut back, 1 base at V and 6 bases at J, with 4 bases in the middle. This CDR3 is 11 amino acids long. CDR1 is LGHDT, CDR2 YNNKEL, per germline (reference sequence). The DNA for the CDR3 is TGTGCCAGCAGCCAAGCCGGCGAGCAGTACTTC. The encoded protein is CASSQAGEQYF.

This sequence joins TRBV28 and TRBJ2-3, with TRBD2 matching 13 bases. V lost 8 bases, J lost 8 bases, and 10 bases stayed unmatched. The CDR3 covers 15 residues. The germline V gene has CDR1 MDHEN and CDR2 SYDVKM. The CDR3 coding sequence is TGTGCCAGCTGTACACTAGCGGGAGGGCTTGGTACGCAGTATTTT. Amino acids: CASCTLAGGLGTQYF.

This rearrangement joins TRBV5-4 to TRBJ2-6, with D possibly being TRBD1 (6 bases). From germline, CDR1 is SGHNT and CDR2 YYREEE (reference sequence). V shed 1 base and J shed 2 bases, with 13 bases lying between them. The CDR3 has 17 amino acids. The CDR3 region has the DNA TGTGCCAGCAGCTTGTCGGGTGAGGGGGCTGGGGCCAACGTCCTGACTTTC. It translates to CASSLSGEGAGANVLTF.

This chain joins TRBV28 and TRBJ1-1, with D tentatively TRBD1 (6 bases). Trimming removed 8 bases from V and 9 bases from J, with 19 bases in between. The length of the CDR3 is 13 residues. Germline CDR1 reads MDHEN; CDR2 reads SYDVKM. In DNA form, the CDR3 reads TGTGCCAGCCACTTTCGGACAGCGAATAAAGCTTTCTTT. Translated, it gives CASHFRTANKAFF.